Below, 22 T cell receptor delta chains from the same sample are listed, as sequenced in a study of γδ T cells in repeated Plasmodium falciparum infection (dated by TCRdb to about 2021). Libraries were constructed by multiplex PCR. TCRdb lists the instrument as Illumina MiSeq. Identical DNA sequences were merged into single rows after TCRdb reprocessed the public reads with CATT. The table for this sample lists under 65,000 delta-chain clones; over 1.5% of them were counted only once. The ten largest account for 15% of the sample. Vgamma9/Vdelta2+ and Vdelta2-negative gammadelta T cell populations were flow-sorted from peripheral blood mononuclear cells for bulk TCR repertoire analysis. Sequencing used gamma-delta T cells from blood. These receptor sequences come from a pool of human donors (malaria-infected and uninfected, not separated).

This clone was found a few times. TCRdb's listed protein matches a much larger clone and diverges from this DNA's translation at residue 6, likely through a read error; the protein shown comes from the DNA. CDR3 nucleotides: TGTGCTCTTGGGAAAAGTCCGGGGGATAAAATGGGAAGAACCGATAAACTCATCTTT. This gives the protein CALGKSPGDKMGRTDKLIF. The chain has TRDV1 and TRDJ1; 8 nucleotides line up with TRDD3. CDR1 is TSWWSYY, CDR2 QGS, per germline. Trimming took 5 bases from V and 2 from J; bases not matched to a gene: 19. The length of the CDR3 is 19 residues.

This clone showed up just a few times. Given a far larger clone just one base away, this is likely a sequencing read error. Other DNA sequences of this sample code for an identical CDR3. J is TRDJ1 and V is TRDV2, with D maybe TRDD3 (6 bases). Here the J gene came from matching the DNA to germline, since TCRdb omits it. The CDR3 consists of 19 residues. The germline CDR1 and CDR2 sequences are GEAIGNYY and EKD. Trimming left V 1 base short and J 0 bases short, with 23 bases between. The CDR3 nucleotides read TGTGCCTGTGACACTGCTATTACTGGAGGATACATGTACACCGATAAACTCATCTTT. This translates into CACDTAITGGYMYTDKLIF.

On this clone itself: Translating this DNA gives a protein that differs at residue 10 from the TCRdb one, which belongs to a much larger clone; a read error is likely, and the protein shown is this translation. The chain combines TRDV1 with TRDJ1; a weak D match, TRDD3 (6 bases). There are 12 residues in the CDR3. Germline V lookup: CDR1 TSWWSYY, CDR2 QGS. The CDR3 region is CALGMGADKFIF. The CDR3 DNA reads TGTGCTCTTGGGATGGGGGCCGATAAATTCATCTTT.

This clone has more than one count but fewer than ten. A read error is the likely source, as a far larger clone sits one nucleotide away. Other DNA variants within this sample encode the same CDR3. The chain combines TRDV1 with TRDJ1, with TRDD3 identical over 11 bases. Germline V CDR1 and CDR2: TSWWSYY, QGS. CDR3 length equals 21 residues. CDR3 residues: CALGEPNWGIESPGYTDKLIF. The CDR3 DNA reads TGCGCTCTTGGGGAACCCAACTGGGGGATAGAGAGCCCAGGGTACACCGATAAACTCATCTTT.

This clone has at least ten counts. The translation of this DNA and the TCRdb protein of a much larger clone differ at residue 7, probably owing to a read error; the protein shown here is translated from the DNA. The chain links TRDV1 to TRDJ1; D remains unclear. V was shortened by 3 bases and J by 0 bases, with 26 bases between the two germline ends. CDR1 is TSWWSYY, CDR2 QGS, per germline. This CDR3 is built from 20 residues. The CDR3 is CALGELAFLLQGVYTDKLIF. CDR3 DNA sequence: TGTGCTCTTGGGGAGCTGGCTTTTTTGTTACAAGGGGTCTACACCGATAAACTCATCTTT.

As for this clone: A much larger clone lies one base from this, so it may be a read error. This chain connects TRDV1 to TRDJ1, with 7 bases that match TRDD3. Trimming removed 0 bases from V and 2 bases from J; junction bases left unmatched: 18. This CDR3 is built from 20 residues. Per the germline V gene, CDR1 is TSWWSYY and CDR2 is QGS. The CDR3 reads CALGELKVPPYWGVTDKLIF. For the CDR3, the DNA is TGTGCTCTTGGGGAACTTAAGGTCCCCCCGTACTGGGGAGTGACCGATAAACTCATCTTT.

This clone was seen a few times. The protein TCRdb gives is from a much larger clone and does not agree with this DNA's translation at residue 11, likely a read error; the protein shown here comes from the DNA. This rearrangement joins TRDV1 to TRDJ1, with D perhaps TRDD3 (8 bases). The germline gives CDR1 TSWWSYY, CDR2 QGS. The CDR3 extends over 21 amino acids. V lost 0 bases, J lost 2 bases, and 28 bases lay in between. The CDR3 region is CALGELKSFLEYWGDTDKLIF. CDR3 DNA sequence: TGTGCTCTTGGGGAACTGAAGAGCTTCCTAGAGTACTGGGGGGATACCGATAAACTCATCTTT.

This clone occurred a few times. The protein TCRdb gives is from a much larger clone and does not agree with this DNA's translation at residue 6, likely a read error; the protein shown here comes from the DNA. The chain has TRDV1 and TRDJ1; 11 bases agree with TRDD3. No J segment appears in TCRdb, so it was assigned here by matching the sequence to germline. Germline CDR1 and CDR2: TSWWSYY and QGS. CDR3 length equals 22 residues. J lost 6 bases, V lost 8 bases, and 32 bases had no gene match. The CDR3 loop reads CALLKRSYWGIIALQRGYKLIF. DNA for the CDR3: TGTGCTCTTTTGAAACGATCCTACTGGGGGATAATCGCGCTTCAAAGGGGTTATAAACTCATCTTT.

By its share, this clone is medium-sized. The same CDR3 arises from other DNA sequences in this sample as well. This chain joins TRDV1 and TRDJ1; perhaps TRDD1 as D (5 bases). This CDR3 comprises 16 residues. V dropped 2 bases and J dropped 2 bases, with 15 bases sitting between them. Germline V gene sequence: CDR1 TSWWSYY, CDR2 QGS. CDR3: CALGEEEISLTDKLIF. DNA of the CDR3: TGTGCTCTTGGGGAAGAAGAAATCTCTCTTACCGATAAACTCATCTTT.

This clone came up a few times. With a far larger clone one base away, a read error is the likely cause. Other nucleotide sequences from this sample produce the same CDR3. The V gene is TRDV1, the J gene TRDJ1; 9 bases are a match to TRDD3. The J gene, absent from TCRdb, was called here by matching the DNA to germline. This CDR3 is built from 24 residues. The V and J ends lost 7 bases and 0 bases, in that order; junction bases with no gene match: 33. From germline, CDR1 is TSWWSYY and CDR2 QGS. CDR3 amino acids: CALVAPPHFLHSLLGERNTDKLIF. CDR3 DNA sequence: TGTGCTCTTGTAGCACCTCCTCATTTCCTACACTCACTACTGGGGGAAAGAAACACCGATAAACTCATCTTT.

The sample holds many counts of this clone. This chain links TRDV1 with TRDJ1, with a possible D match to TRDD2 (6 bases). Germline-derived CDR1 and CDR2 are TSWWSYY and QGS. The CDR3 loop spans 20 amino acids. V was shortened by 2 bases and J by 4 bases, with 29 bases between the two germline ends. The CDR3 sequence: CALGETQFPRPTGSYDKLIF. In DNA, the CDR3 is TGTGCTCTTGGGGAAACACAATTTCCTAGGCCTACTGGTTCCTACGATAAACTCATCTTT.

This clone was seen only a few times. A far larger clone differs by one base, so this is likely a read error. Other nucleotide sequences from this sample produce the same CDR3. V gene TRDV1 combines with J gene TRDJ1, with D uncertain. The CDR3 contains 13 residues. V gave up 3 bases and J gave up 8 bases, with 13 bases separating them. Germline assignment: CDR1 TSWWSYY and CDR2 QGS. The CDR3: CALGELERKKLIF. CDR3 in DNA: TGTGCTCTTGGGGAGCTAGAACGGAAAAAACTCATCTTT.

Many counts were recorded for this clone. This DNA's translation and the protein TCRdb lists, from a much larger clone, do not match at residue 6, likely due to a read error; the protein shown is translated from the DNA. The gene calls are TRDV1 and TRDJ1; TRDD3 matches at 7 bases. Germline CDR1 reads TSWWSYY; CDR2 reads QGS. V was pared by 1 base and J by 3 bases, with 8 bases of the junction left unmatched. The length of the CDR3 is 16 residues. The CDR3 nucleotides read TGTGCTCTTGGGGAACCCCCCGGGGGATCCCCCGATAAACTCATCTTT. It translates to CALGEPPGGSPDKLIF.

In regard to this clone: The mismatch at residue 15 between this DNA's translation and the TCRdb protein of a much larger clone likely reflects a read error; the protein shown is translated from the DNA. V gene TRDV2 combines with J gene TRDJ1, with TRDD3 matching over 8 bases. Germline matching of the DNA provided the J gene here, since TCRdb leaves it blank. V was pared by 2 bases and J by 3 bases, with 28 bases of the junction left unmatched. The CDR3 length is 22 residues. Per germline, CDR1 GEAIGNYY and CDR2 EKD. Written as DNA, the CDR3 is TGTGCCTGTGACAAGAAGTCCGTCCTACGGGACGTACTGGGGGGTACGCCCGATAAACTCATCTTT. It yields the protein CACDKKSVLRDVLGGTPDKLIF.

This clone is categorized as medium-sized. This sample includes further DNA sequences coding for the same CDR3. This chain links TRDV1 with TRDJ1; 8 positions match TRDD3. Germline CDR1 and CDR2: TSWWSYY and QGS. V was pared by 5 bases and J by 2 bases, with 19 bases of the junction left unmatched. The CDR3 sequence is 19 residues long. CDR3 coding DNA: TGTGCTCTTGGGCCACGTGGCGGGGGGGATAATGGTGGGACCGATAAACTCATCTTT. Its translation: CALGPRGGGDNGGTDKLIF.

A remark on this clone: The protein given by TCRdb reflects a much larger clone and differs at residue 18 from this DNA's translation, likely from a read error; the protein shown is the DNA's translation. The genes are TRDV1 and TRDJ1; TRDD3 agrees at 10 bases. This CDR3 comprises 21 residues. CDR1 is TSWWSYY and CDR2 is QGS in the germline V gene. The CDR3 DNA sequence: TGTGCTCTTGGGAAGAGGGGCTGGGGGATAAGAGGACTGGTTTACACCGATCAACTCATCTTT. Protein product: CALGKRGWGIRGLVYTDQLIF.

This clone was counted a few times. The TCRdb protein comes from a much larger clone and disagrees with this DNA's translation at residue 11, likely due to a read error; the protein given here is derived from the DNA. The V gene is TRDV1, the J gene TRDJ1; the match to TRDD3 covers 7 bases. Germline CDR1 TSWWSYY, CDR2 QGS. The CDR3 covers 26 residues. CDR3 in DNA: TGTGCTCTTGGGGATACGCCCTTACCTCAGAGCGTCACTCTCAAGTACTGGGGACGATACACCGATAAACTCATCTTC. Amino acid sequence: CALGDTPLPQSVTLKYWGRYTDKLIF.

There are many counts of this clone. TCRdb's protein for this DNA is that of a much larger clone and differs from the translation at residue 16, likely a read error; the protein shown is the DNA translation. The CDR3 protein is CALGELGPPLGPLDWEELYTDKLIF. The CDR3 DNA is TGTGCTCTTGGGGAACTAGGACCCCCCTTAGGGCCCCTCGACTGGGAGGAATTGTACACCGATAAACTCATCTTT. V and J are TRDV1 and TRDJ1; perhaps TRDD3 as D (6 bases). The J gene, absent from TCRdb, was called here by matching the DNA to germline. The germline V and J ends were trimmed by 0 bases and 0 bases, with 38 bases remaining between them. Looked up from germline, CDR1 is TSWWSYY and CDR2 is QGS. This CDR3 is 25 amino acids long.

This clone was found a few times. TCRdb lists the protein of a much larger clone for this DNA, which differs at residue 8, so this is likely a read error; the protein given here is translated from the DNA itself. The CDR3 protein is CACDTGTAAYWGGPLTAQLFF. For the CDR3, the DNA is TGTGCCTGTGACACCGGTACGGCAGCGTACTGGGGGGGCCCTTTGACAGCACAACTCTTCTTT. The chain joins TRDV2 to TRDJ2, with TRDD3 matching over 8 bases. TCRdb gives no J gene; it was assigned here by matching the DNA to germline. This CDR3 contains 21 residues. Germline V gene sequence: CDR1 GEAIGNYY, CDR2 EKD. Trimming removed 0 bases from V and 0 bases from J; junction bases left unmatched: 17.

This clone was detected a few times. TCRdb's protein, taken from a much larger clone, differs from this DNA's translation at residue 18, likely owing to a read error; the protein displayed comes from the DNA. The chain has TRDV1 and TRDJ1; the match to TRDD3 covers 8 bases. Here the J gene came from matching the DNA to germline, since TCRdb omits it. CDR3 length equals 21 residues. From germline, CDR1 is TSWWSYY and CDR2 QGS. In nucleotides, the CDR3 is TGTGCTCTTGGGAAGCTTGGATATTTAGAGAGGGGGGATATTGTGCCCGATAGACTCATCTTT. Translated: CALGKLGYLERGDIVPDRLIF.

Of note for this clone: Given a far larger clone just one base away, this is likely a sequencing read error. This same CDR3 is encoded by further DNA sequences in the sample. The V call is TRDV2, the J call TRDJ1; 11 bases match TRDD3. J gave up 7 bases and V 1 base, and 31 bases lay outside the gene matches. Germline V gives CDR1 GEAIGNYY, CDR2 EKD. The CDR3 extends over 23 amino acids. In DNA form, the CDR3 reads TGTGCCTGTGACACTGCCCCGGCACGTGGAGTGGGGGATACGACCTACCTACCTGGTAAACTCATCTTT. Translated, it gives CACDTAPARGVGDTTYLPGKLIF.

The table lists this clone with a few counts. A far more abundant clone sits one base away, making this likely a read error. Other nucleotide sequences in the sample specify the same CDR3. This sequence joins TRDV1 and TRDJ1, with 8 bases identical to TRDD3. This CDR3 region has 21 residues. Trimming cost V 0 bases and J 5 bases; bases outside gene matches: 23. CDR1 and CDR2 from the germline V gene are TSWWSYY and QGS. CDR3 bases: TGTGCTCTTGGGGAACTCATCCCTTTGGGACGCTGTACTGGGGGGCCAGATAAACTCATCTTT. Amino acids: CALGELIPLGRCTGGPDKLIF.